The entry below gives a single T cell receptor beta chain sequence along with its context. This entry is derived from a study of blood T cell repertoires in COVID-19. As for the study in general: The United States, Italy and Spain supplied acute and convalescent COVID-19 samples. T cells, B-cell-depleted T cells, or PBMCs supplied cDNA or gDNA.

As processed by the authors: Reference gene primer amplification gave nucleated cell count estimates. Clones were read by immunoSEQ multiplex PCR, and TCRdb kept only the in-frame ones, dropping some. That table gives V, J and clone size, and the DNA gave D and trimming. The data contain 350,000 to 400,000 clones, around 87% of them seen just once; the ten biggest clones take up 0.9% to 1%. Looked up from germline, CDR1 is SGDLS and CDR2 is YYNGEE. Losses at the gene ends were 3 bases for V and 4 bases for J; bases not matched to a gene: 3. The CDR3 is 15 residues long. Assignments of participants to cohorts depended upon their own reported clinical history.

The sample taken for sequencing was PBMCs or T cells enriched from blood (not recorded which). This sequence was found in a woman in her thirties with acute COVID-19. The rearrangement joins TRBV9 to TRBJ2-5, with 13 bases that match TRBD2. As DNA, the CDR3 is TGTGCCAGCAGCGCGGGACTAGCGGGGCCAGAGACCCAGTACTTC. Translation gives CASSAGLAGPETQYF. The full variable domain, its missing parts supplied by reference TRBV9 and TRBJ2-5, is DSGVTQTPKHLITATGQRVTLRCSPRSGDLSVYWYQQSLDQGLQFLIQYYNGEERAKGNILERFSAQQFPDLHSELNLSSLELGDSALYFCASSAGLAGPETQYFGPGTRLLVL.